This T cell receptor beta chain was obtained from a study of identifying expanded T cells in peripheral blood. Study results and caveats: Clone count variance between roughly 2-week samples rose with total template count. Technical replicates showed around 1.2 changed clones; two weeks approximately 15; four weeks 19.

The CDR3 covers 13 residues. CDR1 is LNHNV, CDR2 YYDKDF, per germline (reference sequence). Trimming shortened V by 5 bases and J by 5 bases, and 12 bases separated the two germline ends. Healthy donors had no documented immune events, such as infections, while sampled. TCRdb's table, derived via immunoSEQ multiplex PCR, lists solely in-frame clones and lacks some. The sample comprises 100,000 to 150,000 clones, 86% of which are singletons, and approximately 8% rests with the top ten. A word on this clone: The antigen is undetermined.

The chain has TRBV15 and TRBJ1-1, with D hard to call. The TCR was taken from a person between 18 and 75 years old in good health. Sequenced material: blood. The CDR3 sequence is CATSSQGSTEAFF. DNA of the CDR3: TGTGCCACCAGCTCTCAAGGGTCAACTGAAGCTTTCTTT.